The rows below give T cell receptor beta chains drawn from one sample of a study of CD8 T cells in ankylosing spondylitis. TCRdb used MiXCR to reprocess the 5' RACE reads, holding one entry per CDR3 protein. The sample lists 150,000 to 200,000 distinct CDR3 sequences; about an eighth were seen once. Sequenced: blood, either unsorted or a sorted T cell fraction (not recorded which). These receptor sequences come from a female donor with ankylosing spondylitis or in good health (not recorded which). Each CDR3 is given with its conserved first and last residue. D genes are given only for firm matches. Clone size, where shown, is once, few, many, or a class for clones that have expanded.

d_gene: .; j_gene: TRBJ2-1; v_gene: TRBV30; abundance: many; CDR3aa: CAWGRNEQFF; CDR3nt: TGTGCCTGGGGACGGAATGAGCAGTTCTTC
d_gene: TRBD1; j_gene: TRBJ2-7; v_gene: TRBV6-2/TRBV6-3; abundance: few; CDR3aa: CASRTLRGIPYEQYF; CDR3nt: TGTGCCAGCAGGACTCTCAGGGGGATTCCCTACGAGCAGTACTTC
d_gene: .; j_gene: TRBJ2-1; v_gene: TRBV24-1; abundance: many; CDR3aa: CATSEVPYNEQFF; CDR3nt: TGTGCCACCAGTGAGGTTCCGTACAATGAGCAGTTCTTC
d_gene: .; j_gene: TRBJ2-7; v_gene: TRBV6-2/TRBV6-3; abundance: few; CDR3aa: CASSYSGGNEQYF; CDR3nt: TGTGCCAGCAGTTACTCAGGGGGTAACGAGCAGTACTTC
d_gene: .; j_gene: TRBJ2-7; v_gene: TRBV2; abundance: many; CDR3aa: CASSPYGGPYEQYF; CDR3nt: TGTGCCAGCAGTCCTTACGGGGGGCCTTACGAGCAGTACTTC
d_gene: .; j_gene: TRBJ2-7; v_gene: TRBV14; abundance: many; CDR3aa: CASSQHSEQYF; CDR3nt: TGTGCCAGCAGCCAACACTCCGAGCAGTACTTC
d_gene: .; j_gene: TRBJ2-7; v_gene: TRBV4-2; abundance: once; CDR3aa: CASSQDVSRGGSYEQYF; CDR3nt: TGTGCCAGCAGCCAAGATGTGTCCCGGGGCGGATCCTACGAGCAGTACTTC
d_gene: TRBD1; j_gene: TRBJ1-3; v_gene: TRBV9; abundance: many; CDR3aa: CASSGGQGGGNTIYF; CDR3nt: TGTGCCAGCAGCGGTGGACAGGGTGGTGGAAACACCATATATTTT
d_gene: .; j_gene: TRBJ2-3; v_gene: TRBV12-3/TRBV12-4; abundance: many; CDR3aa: CASSLNLEVTQYF; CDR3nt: TGTGCCAGCAGTTTAAATTTAGAAGTTACGCAGTATTTT
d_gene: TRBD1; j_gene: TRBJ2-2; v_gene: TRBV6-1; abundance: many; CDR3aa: CASKGQGRTGELFF; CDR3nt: TGTGCCAGCAAGGGACAGGGAAGGACCGGGGAGCTGTTTTTT
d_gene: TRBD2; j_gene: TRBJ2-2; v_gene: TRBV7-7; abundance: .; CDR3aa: CATPARAGDTGELFF; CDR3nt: TGTGCTACCCCGGCGCGAGCGGGAGACACCGGGGAGCTGTTTTTT
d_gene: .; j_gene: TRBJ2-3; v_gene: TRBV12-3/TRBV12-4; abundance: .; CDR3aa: CASTQGRFTDTQYF; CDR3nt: TGTGCCAGCACTCAGGGACGGTTCACAGATACGCAGTATTTT
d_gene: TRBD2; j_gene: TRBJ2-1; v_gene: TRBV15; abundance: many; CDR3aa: CATSAASGLAGWGNEQFF; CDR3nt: TGTGCCACCAGCGCTGCCTCGGGACTAGCGGGGTGGGGGAATGAGCAGTTCTTC
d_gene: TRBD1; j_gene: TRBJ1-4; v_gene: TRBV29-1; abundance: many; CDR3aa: CSVGTGPNEKLFF; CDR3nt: TGCAGCGTCGGGACAGGGCCTAATGAAAAACTGTTTTTT
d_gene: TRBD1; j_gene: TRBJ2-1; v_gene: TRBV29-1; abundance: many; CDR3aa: CSARDRGKGRQFF; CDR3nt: TGCAGCGCACGGGACAGGGGGAAGGGTAGGCAGTTCTTC
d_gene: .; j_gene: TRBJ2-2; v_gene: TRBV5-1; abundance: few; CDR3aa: CASSLRPGANTGELFF; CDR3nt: TGCGCCAGCAGCTTGAGGCCGGGGGCGAACACCGGGGAGCTGTTTTTT
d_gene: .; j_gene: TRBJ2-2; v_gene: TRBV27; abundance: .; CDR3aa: CASSWGLGNTGELFF; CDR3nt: TGTGCCAGCAGTTGGGGGCTCGGGAACACCGGGGAGCTGTTTTTT
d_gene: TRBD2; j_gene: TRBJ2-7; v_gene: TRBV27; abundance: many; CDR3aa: CASSGGVGPAGYEQYF; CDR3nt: TGTGCCAGCAGTGGGGGGGTCGGCCCCGCAGGATACGAGCAGTACTTC
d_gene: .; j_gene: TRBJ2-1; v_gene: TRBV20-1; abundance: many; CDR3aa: CSARGSRTSSYNEQFF; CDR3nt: TGCAGTGCTAGGGGGTCGAGGACGAGCTCCTACAATGAGCAGTTCTTC
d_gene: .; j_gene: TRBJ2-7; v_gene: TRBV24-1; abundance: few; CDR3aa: CATSESGKGEEQYF; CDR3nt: TGTGCCACCAGTGAATCCGGGAAGGGTGAAGAGCAGTACTTC
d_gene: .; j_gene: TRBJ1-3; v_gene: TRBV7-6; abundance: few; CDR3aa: CASSLAGAGNTIYF; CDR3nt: TGTGCCAGCAGCTTAGCGGGGGCCGGAAACACCATATATTTT
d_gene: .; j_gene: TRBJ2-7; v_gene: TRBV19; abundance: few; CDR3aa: CASSIVEGTYEQYF; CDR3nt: TGTGCCAGTAGTATAGTTGAGGGAACCTACGAGCAGTACTTC
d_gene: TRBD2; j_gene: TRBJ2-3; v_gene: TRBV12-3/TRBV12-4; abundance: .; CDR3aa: CASSLGTSGHTDTQYF; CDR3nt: TGTGCCAGCAGTTTAGGGACTAGCGGGCACACAGATACGCAGTATTTT
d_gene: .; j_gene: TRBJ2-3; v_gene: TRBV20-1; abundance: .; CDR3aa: CSARGRWRKGLDTQYF; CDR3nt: TGCAGTGCTAGAGGCCGGTGGCGGAAGGGCTTGGATACGCAGTATTTT
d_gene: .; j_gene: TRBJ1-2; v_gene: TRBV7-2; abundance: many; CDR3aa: CASSAPADIYGYTF; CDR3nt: TGTGCCAGCAGCGCTCCGGCAGACATCTATGGCTACACCTTC
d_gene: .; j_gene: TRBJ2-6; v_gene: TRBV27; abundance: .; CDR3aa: CVSSSLSGANVLTF; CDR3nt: TGTGTCAGCAGTTCCCTCTCTGGGGCCAACGTCCTGACTTTC
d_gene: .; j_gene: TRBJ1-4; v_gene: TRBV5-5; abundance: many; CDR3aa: CASSQGQTRGNEKLFF; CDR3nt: TGTGCCAGCAGCCAAGGACAGACCCGGGGGAATGAAAAACTGTTTTTT
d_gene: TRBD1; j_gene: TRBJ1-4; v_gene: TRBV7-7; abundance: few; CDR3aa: CASSSGTANEKLFF; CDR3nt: TGTGCCAGCAGCTCCGGGACAGCAAATGAAAAACTGTTTTTT
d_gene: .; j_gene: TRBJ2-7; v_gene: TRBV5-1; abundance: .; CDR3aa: CASSLARAASYEQHF; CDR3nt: TGCGCCAGCAGCCTAGCCCGGGCGGCTTCCTACGAGCAGCACTTC
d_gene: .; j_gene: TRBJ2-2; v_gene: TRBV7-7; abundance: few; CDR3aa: CASSSTGTLSGELFF; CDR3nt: TGTGCTAGCAGCTCCACCGGGACACTGTCCGGGGAGCTGTTTTTT
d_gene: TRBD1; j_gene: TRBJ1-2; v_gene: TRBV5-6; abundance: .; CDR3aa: CASSGSGQGLSDYGYTF; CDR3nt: TGTGCCAGCAGCGGATCGGGACAGGGGTTAAGTGACTATGGCTACACCTTC
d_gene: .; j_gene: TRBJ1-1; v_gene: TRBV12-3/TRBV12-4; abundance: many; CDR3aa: CASRRQFMNTEAFF; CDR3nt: TGTGCCAGCAGGAGACAGTTTATGAACACTGAAGCTTTCTTT
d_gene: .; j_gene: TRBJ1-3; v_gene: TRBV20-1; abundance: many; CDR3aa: CSARTAGNTIYF; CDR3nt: TGCAGTGCTCGGACAGCTGGAAACACCATATATTTT
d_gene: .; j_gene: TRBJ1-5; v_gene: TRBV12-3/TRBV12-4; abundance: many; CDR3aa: CASGSFRGSQPQHF; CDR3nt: TGTGCCAGCGGCTCCTTCAGGGGAAGTCAGCCCCAGCATTTT
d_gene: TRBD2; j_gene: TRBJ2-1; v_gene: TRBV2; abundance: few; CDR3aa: CASSAGGPLGDEQFF; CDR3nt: TGTGCCAGCAGTGCGGGAGGGCCGCTAGGCGATGAGCAGTTCTTC
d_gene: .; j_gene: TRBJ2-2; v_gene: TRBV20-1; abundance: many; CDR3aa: CSARGQGGELFF; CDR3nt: TGCAGTGCTAGAGGTCAAGGCGGGGAGCTGTTTTTT
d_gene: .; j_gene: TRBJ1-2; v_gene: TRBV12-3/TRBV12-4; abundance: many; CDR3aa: CASSFGQTYYGYTF; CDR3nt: TGTGCCAGCAGCTTCGGACAGACTTACTATGGCTACACCTTC
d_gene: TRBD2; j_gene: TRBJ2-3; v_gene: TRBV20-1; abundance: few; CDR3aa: CSAREIDGPSGSTDTQYF; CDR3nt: TGCAGTGCTAGAGAAATAGACGGGCCTAGCGGGAGCACAGATACGCAGTATTTT
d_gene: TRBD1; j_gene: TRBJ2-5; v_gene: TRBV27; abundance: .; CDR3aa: CASSSPPGPGTGRSRGRETQYF; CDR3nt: TGTGCCAGCAGTTCCCCCCCCGGGCCTGGGACAGGGAGGTCCAGGGGTAGGGAGACCCAGTACTTC
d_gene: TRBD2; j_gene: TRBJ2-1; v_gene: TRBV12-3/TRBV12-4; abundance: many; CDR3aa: CASLSSGRASYEQFF; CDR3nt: TGTGCCAGCCTTTCTAGCGGGAGGGCGAGCTATGAGCAGTTCTTC
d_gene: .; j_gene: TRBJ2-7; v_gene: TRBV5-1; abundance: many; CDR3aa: CASSIIDTHYEQYF; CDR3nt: TGCGCCAGCAGCATCATCGACACGCACTACGAGCAGTACTTC
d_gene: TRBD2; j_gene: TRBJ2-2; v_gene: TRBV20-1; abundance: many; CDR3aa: CSARKSGRADGELFF; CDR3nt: TGCAGTGCTAGGAAAAGCGGGAGGGCGGACGGGGAGCTGTTTTTT
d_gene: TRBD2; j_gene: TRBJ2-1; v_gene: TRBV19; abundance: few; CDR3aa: CASSILRTSGRYNEQFF; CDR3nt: TGTGCCAGTAGTATCCTGCGGACTAGCGGGAGGTACAATGAGCAGTTCTTC
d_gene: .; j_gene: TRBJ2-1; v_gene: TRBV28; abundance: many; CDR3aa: CASRDIRGYNEQFF; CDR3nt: TGTGCCAGCAGAGACATACGGGGCTACAATGAGCAGTTCTTC
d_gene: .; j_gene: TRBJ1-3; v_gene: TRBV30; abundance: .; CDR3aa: CAWAWSSGNTIYF; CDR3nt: TGTGCCTGGGCGTGGAGCTCTGGAAACACCATATATTTT
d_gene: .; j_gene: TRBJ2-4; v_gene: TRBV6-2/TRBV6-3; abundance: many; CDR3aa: CASSYPGPSSVGIQYF; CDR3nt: TGTGCCAGCAGTTATCCCGGACCCAGTTCAGTAGGGATTCAGTACTTC
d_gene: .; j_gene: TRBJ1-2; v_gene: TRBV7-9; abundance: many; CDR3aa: CASRTVANYGYTF; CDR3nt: TGTGCCAGCAGGACAGTAGCTAACTATGGCTACACCTTC
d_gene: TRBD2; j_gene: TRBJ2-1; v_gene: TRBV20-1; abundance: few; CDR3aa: CSARDRTVAGYNEQFF; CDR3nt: TGCAGTGCTAGAGATCGCACAGTAGCGGGATACAATGAGCAGTTCTTC
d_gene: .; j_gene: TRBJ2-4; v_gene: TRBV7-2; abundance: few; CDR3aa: CASSFDPGIQYF; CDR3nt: TGTGCCAGCAGCTTTGACCCAGGCATTCAGTACTTC
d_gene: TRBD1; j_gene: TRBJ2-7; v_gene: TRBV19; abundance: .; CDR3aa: CASSTKGQGRSEQYF; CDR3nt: TGTGCCAGTAGTACCAAAGGACAGGGGAGGAGCGAGCAGTACTTC
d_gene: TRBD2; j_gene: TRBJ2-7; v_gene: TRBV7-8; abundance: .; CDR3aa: CASSTGLSSAYEQYF; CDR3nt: TGTGCCAGCAGCACGGGACTATCGAGCGCCTACGAGCAGTACTTC